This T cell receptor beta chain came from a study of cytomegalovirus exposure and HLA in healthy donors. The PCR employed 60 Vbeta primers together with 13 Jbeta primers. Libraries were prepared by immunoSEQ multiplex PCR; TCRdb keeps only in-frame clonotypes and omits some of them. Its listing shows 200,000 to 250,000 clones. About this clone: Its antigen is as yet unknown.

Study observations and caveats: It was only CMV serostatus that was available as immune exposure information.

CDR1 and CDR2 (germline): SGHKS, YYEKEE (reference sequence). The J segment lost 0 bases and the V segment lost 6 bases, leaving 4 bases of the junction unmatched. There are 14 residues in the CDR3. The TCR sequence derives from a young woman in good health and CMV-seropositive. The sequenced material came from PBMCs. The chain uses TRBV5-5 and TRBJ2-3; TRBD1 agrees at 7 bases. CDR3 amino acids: CASTLQGSTDTQYF. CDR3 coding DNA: TGTGCCAGCACCTTACAGGGGAGCACAGATACGCAGTATTTT.